This T cell receptor beta chain was sequenced for a study of blood T cell repertoires in COVID-19. About the study: Samples came from the United States, Italy and Spain, spanning acute and convalescent COVID-19. In each case, the material was cDNA or gDNA derived from T cells, B-cell-depleted T cells, or PBMCs.

Authors' methods: Reference gene primer amplification yielded estimated nucleated cell counts. TCRdb keeps only in-frame clones here, not all; method: immunoSEQ multiplex PCR. V, J and clone size are taken as reported in that table, and D and trimming were inferred from the DNA itself. The sample includes fewer than 200,000 clones, around four fifths of them seen just once. Germline loops: CDR1 SGHAT, CDR2 FQNNGV. CDR3 size: 16 residues. V was pared by 5 bases and J by 3 bases, with 10 bases of the junction left unmatched. Sequenced input: peripheral blood. The rearrangement uses TRBV11-2 and TRBJ2-7; 10 bases are shared with TRBD1. The clonotype originates from a man aged 65 to 79 with acute or convalescent COVID-19. The CDR3 loop reads CASSDGQGVAIYEQYF. The CDR3 nucleotides read TGTGCCAGCAGCGACGGACAGGGGGTCGCTATCTACGAGCAGTACTTC.